The 32 T cell receptor beta chains below were found in one sample sequenced in a study of blood T cell repertoires in COVID-19. Generated by immunoSEQ multiplex PCR, the TCRdb table keeps only in-frame clones and is missing some. The data contain tens of thousands of clones, about 88% of them singletons. Sequencing was carried out using peripheral blood. These receptors all come from a man in his sixties with acute or convalescent COVID-19.

The chain joins TRBV7-9 to TRBJ2-3, with 7 bases that match TRBD1. CDR1 and CDR2 from the germline V gene are SEHNR and FQNEAQ (reference sequence). The CDR3 sequence is 15 residues long. J was trimmed by 3 bases and V by 2 bases; bases with no gene match: 5. Written as DNA, the CDR3 is TGTGCCAGCAGCTTAACAGGGGAAGCGACAGATACGCAGTATTTT. Its protein product is CASSLTGEATDTQYF. The full variable domain, in which reference TRBV7-9 and TRBJ2-3 provide the parts outside the CDR3, is DTGVSQNPRHKITKRGQNVTFRCDPISEHNRLYWYRQTLGQGPEFLTYFQNEAQLEKSRLLSDRFSAERPKGSFSTLEIQRTEQGDSAMYLCASSLTGEATDTQYFGPGTRLTVL.

The chain has TRBV6-1 and TRBJ2-2; D gene unclear. This CDR3 has 14 amino acids. Deletions cut 1 base from V and 0 bases from J, with 3 bases between. From germline, CDR1 is MNHNS and CDR2 SASEGT. The CDR3 coding sequence is TGTGCCAGCAGTGAAGATACGAACACCGGGGAGCTGTTTTTT. Translated, it gives CASSEDTNTGELFF.

J is TRBJ1-4 and V is TRBV9; D gene uncertain. The germline V and J ends were trimmed by 0 bases and 3 bases, with 12 bases remaining between them. Per the germline V gene, CDR1 is SGDLS and CDR2 is YYNGEE. This CDR3 is built from 16 residues. CDR3 residues: CASSVGGGRANEKLFF. CDR3 DNA sequence: TGTGCCAGCAGCGTAGGAGGTGGGAGGGCTAATGAAAAACTGTTTTTT. Supplemented by reference TRBV9 and TRBJ1-4, the full variable domain reads DSGVTQTPKHLITATGQRVTLRCSPRSGDLSVYWYQQSLDQGLQFLIQYYNGEERAKGNILERFSAQQFPDLHSELNLSSLELGDSALYFCASSVGGGRANEKLFFGSGTQLSVL.

The rearrangement links TRBV7-9 to TRBJ1-3; 9 bases fit TRBD1. Trimming cost V 5 bases and J 1 base; bases outside gene matches: 9. Germline V gene lookup returns CDR1 SEHNR and CDR2 FQNEAQ (reference sequence). The CDR3 covers 17 residues. Here the CDR3 reads CASSPPRQGVSGNTIYF. The CDR3 nucleotides are TGTGCCAGCAGCCCCCCCAGACAGGGGGTTTCTGGAAACACCATATATTTT.

The chain carries TRBV19 and TRBJ2-2, with D perhaps TRBD2 (6 bases). Germline V gene sequence: CDR1 LNHDA, CDR2 SQIVND (reference sequence). V lost 3 bases and J 1 base, leaving 9 bases between the germline ends. This CDR3 is 15 amino acids long. The CDR3 spells CASSIIAENTGELFF. As DNA, the CDR3 is TGTGCCAGTAGTATTATAGCGGAGAACACCGGGGAGCTGTTTTTT. Filled out from reference TRBV19 and TRBJ2-2, the complete variable domain reads DGGITQSPKYLFRKEGQNVTLSCEQNLNHDAMYWYRQDPGQGLRLIYYSQIVNDFQKGDIAEGYSVSREKKESFPLTVTSAQKNPTAFYLCASSIIAENTGELFFGEGSRLTVL.

This sequence joins TRBV19 and TRBJ1-2; D is ambiguous. Per germline, CDR1 LNHDA and CDR2 SQIVND (reference sequence). The CDR3 length is 13 residues. V lost 7 bases, J lost 4 bases, and 13 bases lay in between. CDR3 amino acids: CASTWKPGYGYTF. CDR3 bases: TGTGCCAGTACCTGGAAGCCAGGCTATGGCTACACCTTC.

A remark on this clone: The sample contains more than one DNA sequence encoding this CDR3. The chain joins TRBV9 to TRBJ1-5; D is ambiguous. Germline loops: CDR1 SGDLS, CDR2 YYNGEE. V lost 0 bases and J 5 bases, leaving 6 bases between the germline ends. CDR3 size: 13 residues. Here the CDR3 reads CASSVAPDQPQHF. In DNA form, the CDR3 reads TGTGCCAGCAGCGTAGCTCCCGATCAGCCCCAGCATTTT.

The chain links TRBV10-2 to TRBJ1-3, with D perhaps matching TRBD1 (6 bases). V lost 2 bases and J lost 2, with 10 bases in between. Germline values: CDR1 WSHSY, CDR2 SAAADI. CDR3 length equals 15 residues. The CDR3 region has the DNA TGCGCCAGCAGTGAGACAGGGCCCCCTGGAAACACCATATATTTT. Its translation is CASSETGPPGNTIYF.

The V call is TRBV3-1 (or the pseudogene TRBV3-2), the J call TRBJ1-1; 9 positions match TRBD1. Per the germline V gene, CDR1 is LGHDT and CDR2 is YNNKEL (reference sequence). The CDR3 is made up of 14 amino acids. After removal of 4 bases from V and 8 bases from J, the junction contained 8 bases not matched to a gene. CDR3 region: CASSPRTGVTEAFF. The CDR3 DNA is TGTGCCAGCAGCCCCCGGACAGGGGTTACGGAAGCTTTCTTT.

This chain connects TRBV18 to TRBJ2-1; a weak D match, TRBD1 (6 bases). The length of the CDR3 is 15 residues. Trimming removed 3 bases from V and 0 bases from J, with 9 bases in between. CDR1 KGHSH and CDR2 LQKENI come from the germline V gene. CDR3 protein: CASSPGHTSYNEQFF. CDR3 nucleotide sequence: TGTGCCAGCTCACCGGGACATACCTCCTACAATGAGCAGTTCTTC.

The V and J genes are TRBV12-3 or TRBV12-4 and TRBJ1-1, with 8 bases fitting TRBD1. The CDR3 loop spans 13 amino acids. The J segment lost 5 bases and the V segment lost 10 bases, leaving 9 bases of the junction unmatched. CDR3 region: CAIDRQGQTEAFF. CDR3 nucleotides: TGTGCCATCGACAGACAGGGGCAAACTGAAGCTTTCTTT.

The chain uses TRBV6-2 or TRBV6-3 and TRBJ1-5; D not resolved. The V gene's germline CDR1 is MNHEY and CDR2 SVGEGT. CDR3 length: 14 residues. V was cut by 3 bases and J by 5 bases, with 11 bases left in between. CDR3 in amino acids: CASSYSTGHQPQHF. DNA of the CDR3: TGTGCCAGCAGTTATTCAACTGGGCATCAGCCCCAGCATTTT.

The genes are TRBV9 and TRBJ2-7; D not resolved. Deletions cut 1 base from V and 7 bases from J, with 12 bases between. The CDR3 is made up of 13 amino acids. Germline V gives CDR1 SGDLS, CDR2 YYNGEE. The CDR3 DNA follows: TGTGCCAGCAGCGTACTTCTTCGCGGTGAGCAGTACTTC. As protein: CASSVLLRGEQYF.

J is TRBJ1-3 and V is TRBV2; no clear D gene. The CDR3 has 16 amino acids. V dropped 6 bases and J dropped 7 bases, with 22 bases sitting between them. The germline gives CDR1 SNHLY, CDR2 FYNNEI. CDR3 in amino acids: CASRLGARVTSNTIYF. Here the CDR3 DNA reads TGTGCCAGCAGGCTTGGCGCCCGGGTGACCTCCAACACCATATATTTT.

CDR3 coding DNA: TGTGCCAGCAGCAAAGTACGGGACACGAGCAGATGGGGCTACACCTTC. Protein sequence: CASSKVRDTSRWGYTF. This sequence joins TRBV21-1 and TRBJ1-2; the D segment call TRBD1 is taken from the table without a DNA check. TRBV21-1 has pseudogene status. The length of the CDR3 is 16 residues.

The gene calls are TRBV29-1 and TRBJ1-1; D gene ambiguous. Trimming removed 5 bases from V and 1 base from J, with 14 bases in between. The CDR3 has 14 amino acids. Germline CDR1 is SQVTM and CDR2 is ANQGSEA. The chain's CDR3 is CSVWVVRENTEAFF. The CDR3, as DNA: TGCAGCGTTTGGGTGGTCCGGGAGAACACTGAAGCTTTCTTT.

J is TRBJ1-1 and V is TRBV5-6; D might be TRBD1 (6 bases). Between the trimmed V and J ends, which lost 3 bases and 6 bases, there was a span of 9 bases. CDR3 length equals 12 residues. Germline CDR1 and CDR2: SGHDT and YYEEEE. As DNA, the CDR3 is TGTGCCAGCAGCTCCGCAGGGGCTGAAGCTTTCTTT. It is translated as CASSSAGAEAFF.

The J gene is TRBJ2-1, the V gene TRBV7-2; D may be TRBD2 (6 bases). Germline CDR1 and CDR2: SGHTA and FQGNSA. The V and J ends lost 6 bases and 6 bases respectively, with 12 bases between them. The CDR3 spans 13 residues. CDR3 nucleotide sequence: TGTGCCAGCAGACGGGGGATGGGCAATGAGCAGTTCTTC. As protein: CASRRGMGNEQFF.

In its sample, this clone was seen a few times. V usage is TRBV11-3 and J usage is TRBJ2-3; 10 nucleotides align to TRBD1. This CDR3 has 16 residues. The V and J ends lost 5 bases and 5 bases, in that order; junction bases with no gene match: 10. Germline CDR1 and CDR2: SGHNT and YENEEA. The CDR3 region has the DNA TGTGCCAGCAGCACGGGGACAGGGGATGGAGGAGATACGCAGTATTTT. This encodes CASSTGTGDGGDTQYF.

The rearrangement links TRBV4-2 to TRBJ1-1, with unresolved D. V was pared by 2 bases and J by 0 bases, with 7 bases between. This CDR3 spans 14 amino acids. Germline V lookup: CDR1 LGHNA, CDR2 YNFKEQ. CDR3 sequence reads: CASSQISVNTEAFF. CDR3 in DNA: TGTGCCAGCAGCCAAATCTCAGTGAACACTGAAGCTTTCTTT.

The CDR3 spells CAWSQGDGITNEKLFF. DNA for the CDR3: TGTGCCTGGAGCCAGGGGGACGGGATAACTAATGAAAAACTGTTTTTT. The chain is built from TRBV30 and TRBJ1-4, with 7 positions matching TRBD1. The CDR3 totals 16 residues. With 3 bases clipped from V and 1 base from J, the junction kept 8 bases outside the gene matches. The germline V gene has CDR1 GTSNPN and CDR2 SVGIG (reference sequence). The variable domain in full, with the rest retrieved from reference TRBV30 and TRBJ1-4, is SQTIHQWPATLVQPVGSPLSLECTVEGTSNPNLYWYRQAAGRGLQLLFYSVGIGQISSEVPQNLSASRPQDRQFILSSKKLLLSDSGFYLCAWSQGDGITNEKLFFGSGTQLSVL.

V is TRBV2 and J is TRBJ1-3; D unclear. Trimming took off 3 bases at V and 3 bases at J, with 18 bases between the two ends. The CDR3 has 17 residues. Germline lookup yields CDR1 SNHLY and CDR2 FYNNEI. The CDR3 sequence is CASSDGGRRINGNTIYF. The CDR3 region has the DNA TGTGCCAGCAGTGATGGTGGGAGGAGGATAAATGGAAACACCATATATTTT.

The genes are TRBV6-5 and TRBJ2-7; weak D call: TRBD1 (6 bases). The CDR3 consists of 15 residues. The germline V gene has CDR1 MNHEY and CDR2 SVGAGI. V shed 6 bases and J shed 0 bases, with 15 bases lying between them. The CDR3 DNA follows: TGTGCCAGCAGGGACCGGGACACCAGCTCCTACGAGCAGTACTTC. Its translation is CASRDRDTSSYEQYF.

V gene TRBV7-9 combines with J gene TRBJ2-1; D unclear. Germline V gene lookup returns CDR1 SEHNR and CDR2 FQNEAQ (reference sequence). The V gene lost 2 bases and the J gene lost 4 bases, with 15 bases spanning the gap. The length of the CDR3 is 16 residues. The DNA for the CDR3 is TGTGCCAGCAGCTTACGGAGCAGCCTACCTTACAATGAGCAGTTCTTC. Translation gives CASSLRSSLPYNEQFF.

This clone appeared a single time. The genes are TRBV19 and TRBJ1-5; D possibly corresponds to TRBD1 (6 bases). The CDR3 loop spans 14 amino acids. Germline lookup yields CDR1 LNHDA and CDR2 SQIVND (reference sequence). V lost 8 bases, J lost 4 bases, and 15 bases lay in between. CDR3 coding DNA: TGTGCCAGTGGGGGCGGGCAGGAGAATCAGCCCCAGCATTTT. Its translation is CASGGGQENQPQHF.

V and J are TRBV19 and TRBJ1-1; 9 nucleotides align to TRBD1. The CDR3 runs 14 residues. Per germline, CDR1 LNHDA and CDR2 SQIVND (reference sequence). The V and J ends lost 3 bases and 4 bases, in that order; junction bases with no gene match: 3. As DNA, the CDR3 is TGTGCCAGTAGTATTGAGGACAGGGGCACTGAAGCTTTCTTT. Translated, it gives CASSIEDRGTEAFF. The entire variable domain, with the rest obtained from reference TRBV19 and TRBJ1-1, is as follows: DGGITQSPKYLFRKEGQNVTLSCEQNLNHDAMYWYRQDPGQGLRLIYYSQIVNDFQKGDIAEGYSVSREKKESFPLTVTSAQKNPTAFYLCASSIEDRGTEAFFGQGTRLTVV.

The chain combines TRBV24-1 with TRBJ1-5, with D possibly being TRBD1 (5 bases). V lost 3 bases and J 3 bases, leaving 14 bases between the germline ends. The length of the CDR3 is 16 residues. CDR1 and CDR2 from the germline V gene are KGHDR and SFDVKD. The CDR3 is CATSDAASGVNQPQHF. CDR3 DNA sequence: TGTGCCACCAGTGATGCGGCTTCGGGGGTCAATCAGCCCCAGCATTTT.

V and J are TRBV29-1 and TRBJ1-5; 9 nucleotides align to TRBD1. Germline CDR1 and CDR2: SQVTM and ANQGSEA. There are 13 residues in the CDR3. The junction had 6 bases not matched to a gene; V was cut back by 4 bases and J by 8 bases. As DNA, the CDR3 is TGCAGCGTTGGAGAGACAGGGGGGAAGCCCCAGCATTTT. This encodes CSVGETGGKPQHF.

The J gene is TRBJ1-2, the V gene TRBV27; D is possibly TRBD1 (5 bases). The V gene lost 3 bases and the J gene lost 8 bases, with 16 bases spanning the gap. The CDR3 is made up of 14 amino acids. Per the germline V gene, CDR1 is MNHEY and CDR2 is SMNVEV (reference sequence). The CDR3 sequence is CASSFRYQGIGYTF. The DNA for the CDR3 is TGTGCCAGCAGTTTTAGATACCAGGGTATCGGCTACACCTTC.

The chain combines TRBV19 with TRBJ1-3, with D unresolved. Germline V gene lookup returns CDR1 LNHDA and CDR2 SQIVND (reference sequence). The CDR3 is made up of 14 amino acids. V was trimmed by 7 bases and J by 0 bases, leaving 10 bases between them. CDR3 region: CASKPGNSGNTIYF. CDR3 DNA: TGTGCCAGTAAACCAGGCAACTCTGGAAACACCATATATTTT.

This clone was counted a single time. The rearrangement links TRBV24-1 to TRBJ1-1; no definite D call. CDR1 is KGHDR and CDR2 is SFDVKD in the germline V gene. Trimming shortened V by 8 bases and J by 2 bases, and 14 bases separated the two germline ends. This CDR3 region has 14 residues. The CDR3 here is CATKDREGNTEAFF. As DNA, the CDR3 is TGTGCCACCAAGGATCGGGAGGGTAACACTGAAGCTTTCTTT.

The rearrangement links TRBV19 to TRBJ1-6, with 12 bases lining up with TRBD1. Germline CDR1 reads LNHDA; CDR2 reads SQIVND (reference sequence). The trim removed 4 bases at V and 7 bases at J, leaving 5 bases unmatched. The CDR3 runs to 16 residues. This CDR3 is CASSTGTGGGNSPLHF. The CDR3 region has the DNA TGTGCCAGTAGTACTGGGACAGGGGGCGGAAATTCACCCCTCCACTTT.